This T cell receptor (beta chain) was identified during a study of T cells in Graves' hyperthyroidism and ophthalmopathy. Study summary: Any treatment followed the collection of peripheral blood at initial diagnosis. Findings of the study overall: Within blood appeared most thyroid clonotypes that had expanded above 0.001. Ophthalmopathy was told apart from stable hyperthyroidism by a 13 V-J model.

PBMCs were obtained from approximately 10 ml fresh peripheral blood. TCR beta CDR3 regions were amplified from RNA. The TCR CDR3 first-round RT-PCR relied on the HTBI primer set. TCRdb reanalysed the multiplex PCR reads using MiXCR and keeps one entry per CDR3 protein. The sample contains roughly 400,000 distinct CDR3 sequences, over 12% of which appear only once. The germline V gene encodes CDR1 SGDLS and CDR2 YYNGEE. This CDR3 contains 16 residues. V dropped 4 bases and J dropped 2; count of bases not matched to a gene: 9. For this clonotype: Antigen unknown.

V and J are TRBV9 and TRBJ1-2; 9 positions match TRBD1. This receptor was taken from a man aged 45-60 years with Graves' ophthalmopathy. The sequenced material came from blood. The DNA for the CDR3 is TGTGCCAGCAGCCCGGGGGGGACAGGGATAAACTATGGCTACACCTTC. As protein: CASSPGGTGINYGYTF.